The TCR beta chain described here comes from a study of T cells in Graves' hyperthyroidism and ophthalmopathy. Calling Graves' hyperthyroidism stable meant ophthalmopathy did not progress within 18 months. Hyperthyroidism in the patients, aged 18 to 65, was newly diagnosed and under 2 months in duration. This clonotype occurred a few times. What it recognizes is unknown. Study-level findings and limits: From stable hyperthyroidism, ophthalmopathy was set apart by a 13 V-J model.

The V gene's germline CDR1 is SEHNR and CDR2 FQNEAQ (reference sequence). Trimming took 11 bases from V and 6 from J, leaving 11 bases between them. This CDR3 spans 12 amino acids. Amplification of TCR beta CDR3 regions was performed using RNA transcripts as template. A set of HTBI primers served as the primers for a first-round RT-PCR of the TCR CDR3. TCRdb itself ran the multiplex PCR reads through MiXCR, one entry per CDR3 protein. The table has about 560,000 distinct CDR3 sequences, around 15% seen once. Sequencing was done on a sample of blood. The chain recombines TRBV7-9 with TRBJ1-6; D might be TRBD1 (6 bases). The receptor comes from a woman between 18 and 29 years old with Graves' hyperthyroidism. CDR3 DNA: TGTGCCTCTCGACAGGTTAATTCACCCCTCCACTTT. Translated, it gives CASRQVNSPLHF.